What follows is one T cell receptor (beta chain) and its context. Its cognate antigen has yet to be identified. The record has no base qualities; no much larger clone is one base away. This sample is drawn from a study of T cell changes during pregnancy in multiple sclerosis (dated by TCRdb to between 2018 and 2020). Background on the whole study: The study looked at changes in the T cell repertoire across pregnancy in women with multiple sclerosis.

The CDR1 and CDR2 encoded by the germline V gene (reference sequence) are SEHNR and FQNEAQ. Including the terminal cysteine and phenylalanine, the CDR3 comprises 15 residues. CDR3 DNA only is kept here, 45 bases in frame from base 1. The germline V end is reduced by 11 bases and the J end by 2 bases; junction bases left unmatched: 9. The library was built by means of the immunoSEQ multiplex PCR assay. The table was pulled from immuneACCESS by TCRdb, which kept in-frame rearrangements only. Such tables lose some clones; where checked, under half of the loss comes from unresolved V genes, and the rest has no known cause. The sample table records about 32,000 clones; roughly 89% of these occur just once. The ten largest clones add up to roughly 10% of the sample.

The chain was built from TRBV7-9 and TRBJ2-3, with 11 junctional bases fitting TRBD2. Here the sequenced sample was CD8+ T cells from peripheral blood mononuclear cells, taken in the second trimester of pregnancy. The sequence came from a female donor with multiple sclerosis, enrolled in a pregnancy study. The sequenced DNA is TGTGCCGACCGGGGACTAGCGGATTACACAGATACGCAGTATTTT. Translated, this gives CADRGLADYTDTQYF.